What follows is one T cell receptor beta chain and its context. Its cognate antigen is unknown. The sample originates from a study of cytomegalovirus exposure and HLA in healthy donors. Study in general: T cells numbering 150 million to 200 million yielded more than 100 million unique TCR beta sequences in an earlier analysis.

The CDR3 is 15 residues long. V dropped 5 bases and J dropped 4; count of bases not matched to a gene: 4. Looked up from germline, CDR1 is SGHAT and CDR2 is FQNNGV. Study conclusions and caveats: A missense variant in DCLRE1C was later tied to TCR beta V- and J-gene trimming. Of the V segments, some could not be distinguished, including TRBV6-2 and TRBV6-3, and were excluded. Cytomegalovirus-associated TCR beta chains were listed, numbering 164.

The PCR contained 60 Vbeta and 13 Jbeta primers. This table comes from immunoSEQ multiplex PCR, and its TCRdb copy is limited to in-frame clones, with some not included. The sample holds about 180,000 clones; more than 75% are singletons and the top ten take over 1.5%. The V call is TRBV11-2, the J call TRBJ2-7; 14 bases are shared with TRBD2. The receptor was derived from a man in his forties in good health and CMV-seronegative. Sequences were obtained from PBMCs. DNA of the CDR3: TGTGCCAGCAGCCCGGGGACTAGCGGGAGTTACGAGCAGTACTTC. Translation gives CASSPGTSGSYEQYF. The full variable domain, its missing parts supplied by reference TRBV11-2 and TRBJ2-7, is EAGVAQSPRYKIIEKRQSVAFWCNPISGHATLYWYQQILGQGPKLLIQFQNNGVVDDSQLPKDRFSAERLKGVDSTLKIQPAKLEDSAVYLCASSPGTSGSYEQYFGPGTRLTVT.